This T cell receptor (beta chain) was sequenced for a study of blood T cell repertoires in COVID-19. The CDR3 length is 14 residues. Germline lookup yields CDR1 SQVTM and CDR2 ANQGSEA. Produced via immunoSEQ multiplex PCR; TCRdb's table is partial and in-frame only. In the table there are about 85,000 clones, around 91% of which are singletons. This clone was counted once. The sequence came from an elderly woman with active or convalescent COVID-19. The specimen was peripheral blood. This chain joins TRBV29-1 and TRBJ2-2, with a possible D match to TRBD2 (5 bases). The DNA for the CDR3 is TGCGGCGCCCGGAGGCAGGTAGACACCGGGGAGCTGTTTTTT. Protein product: CGARRQVDTGELFF.